One sample yielded the 7 T cell receptor beta chains listed below, sequenced in a study of OX40 agonist ivuxolimab in advanced cancers. The repertoire was sequenced with immunoSEQ multiplex PCR; TCRdb's copy has only in-frame clones and lacks some. Here the sample spans around 100,000 clones, 86% being singletons. The input for sequencing was CD4+ or CD8+ T cells sorted from blood, taken in a trial of the OX40 agonist ivuxolimab. The receptors come from an adult with an advanced solid tumor such as melanoma, head and neck, liver or kidney cancer.

This sequence joins TRBV19 and TRBJ2-5, with TRBD1 matching over 11 bases. Germline values: CDR1 LNHDA, CDR2 SQIVND (reference sequence). CDR3 size: 17 residues. V was pared by 3 bases and J by 1 base, with 7 bases of the junction left unmatched. This chain's CDR3 is CASSISFGTGGQETQYF. The CDR3 DNA is TGTGCCAGTAGTATTTCGTTCGGGACAGGGGGCCAAGAGACCCAGTACTTC.

The chain recombines TRBV30 with TRBJ2-7; the D gene is possibly TRBD2 (6 bases). Germline CDR1 is GTSNPN and CDR2 is SVGIG (reference sequence). This CDR3 is 13 amino acids long. With 2 bases removed from V and 3 bases from J, the gap between germline ends came to 11 bases. This CDR3 reads CAWSLGGIYEQYF. The CDR3, as DNA: TGTGCCTGGAGTCTCGGAGGGATCTACGAGCAGTACTTC.

The chain uses TRBV11-2 and TRBJ2-1; 8 nucleotides align to TRBD2. V lost 5 bases to trimming and J lost 0 bases; unmatched junction nucleotides: 6. Germline assignment: CDR1 SGHAT and CDR2 FQNNGV. This CDR3 comprises 16 residues. The CDR3 DNA reads TGTGCCAGCAGCGTCCGAGCGGGAGTCTCCTACAATGAGCAGTTCTTC. Encoded protein: CASSVRAGVSYNEQFF.

V is TRBV19 and J is TRBJ1-2; 12 bases align to TRBD1. The CDR3 sequence is 19 residues long. In germline, CDR1 is LNHDA, CDR2 SQIVND (reference sequence). Trimming cost V 5 bases and J 8 bases; bases outside gene matches: 21. The CDR3 sequence: CASSPPRDRGRFLVRGYTF. In nucleotides, the CDR3 is TGTGCCAGTAGTCCCCCAAGGGACAGGGGGCGTTTTCTGGTTCGGGGCTACACCTTC.

The gene calls are TRBV5-1 and TRBJ1-2, with 10 bases matching TRBD1. This CDR3 has 17 residues. V dropped 4 bases and J dropped 3; count of bases not matched to a gene: 12. The germline V gene encodes CDR1 SGHRS and CDR2 YFSETQ. The CDR3 DNA sequence: TGCGCCAGCAGCCCCTTGGGACAGGGGCGATCGGACTATGGCTACACCTTC. Its translation is CASSPLGQGRSDYGYTF.

The rearrangement joins TRBV29-1 to TRBJ2-1; 7 nucleotides align to TRBD2. This CDR3 comprises 14 residues. CDR1 and CDR2 from the germline V gene are SQVTM and ANQGSEA. V was pared by 6 bases and J by 16 bases, with 21 bases of the junction left unmatched. The CDR3 nucleotides are TGCAGCGTACCAGCCGCGGGAGCAGCGGGCTATGCTTTCTTC. This gives the protein CSVPAAGAAGYAFF.

CDR3: CASSPRTGGTTNYGYTF. CDR3 coding DNA: TGTGCCAGCAGTCCAAGGACAGGGGGGACCACTAACTATGGCTACACCTTC. This chain links TRBV27 with TRBJ1-2; TRBD1 aligns across 10 bases. The CDR3 spans 17 residues. From germline, CDR1 is MNHEY and CDR2 SMNVEV (reference sequence). The J segment lost 0 bases and the V segment lost 5 bases, leaving 9 bases of the junction unmatched.